One sample yielded the 8 T cell receptor beta chains listed below, sequenced in a study of preoperative IRX-2 immunotherapy in early breast cancer. Sequencing was performed with immunoSEQ multiplex PCR; in TCRdb, only in-frame clones are kept and a portion is missing. The sample includes fewer than 25,000 clones, 80% to 90% of them seen just once. Treatment denoted: preoperative locoregional IRX-2 cytokine immunotherapy. Sequences were derived from tumor tissue, sampled after IRX-2 immunotherapy. The receptors stem from a human donor with breast cancer.

The chain has TRBV27 and TRBJ2-7, with D maybe TRBD1 (5 bases). Trimming took 5 bases from V and 0 from J, leaving 17 bases between them. The CDR3 is 16 amino acids. Germline values: CDR1 MNHEY, CDR2 SMNVEV (reference sequence). This CDR3 reads CASSRISIDSSYEQYF. In nucleotides, the CDR3 is TGTGCCAGCAGTCGAATTTCAATCGACAGCTCCTACGAGCAGTACTTC.

The gene calls are TRBV14 and TRBJ1-2; a weak D match, TRBD1 (6 bases). This CDR3 has 14 residues. Per the germline V gene, CDR1 is SGHDN and CDR2 is FVKESK. V shed 2 bases and J shed 8 bases, with 15 bases lying between them. CDR3 sequence (DNA): TGTGCCAGCAGCCAAATTCGGGGGGCGACGGGCTACACCTTC. Protein product: CASSQIRGATGYTF.

The chain links TRBV7-8 to TRBJ1-5; D is unresolved. The CDR3 contains 14 residues. Per germline, CDR1 SGHVS and CDR2 FQNEAQ. Trimming took off 6 bases at V and 0 bases at J, with 9 bases between the two ends. CDR3 sequence reads: CASSPTNSNQPQHF. In DNA form, the CDR3 reads TGTGCCAGCAGTCCGACAAATAGCAATCAGCCCCAGCATTTT.

This chain links TRBV11-3 with TRBJ1-5; D unclear. Germline V gene data show CDR1 as SGHNT and CDR2 as YENEEA. V was cut by 0 bases and J by 0 bases, with 0 bases left in between. The CDR3 has 13 amino acids. The CDR3 DNA reads as TGTGCCAGCAGCTTAGATAGCAATCAGCCCCAGCATTTT. It yields the protein CASSLDSNQPQHF.

V and J are TRBV30 and TRBJ2-7; D is ambiguous. Deletions cut 2 bases from V and 2 bases from J, with 4 bases between. Per the germline V gene, CDR1 is GTSNPN and CDR2 is SVGIG (reference sequence). CDR3 size: 11 residues. The CDR3 sequence: CAWSSTYEQYF. The CDR3, as DNA: TGTGCCTGGAGTTCCACCTACGAGCAGTACTTC.

The CDR3 region is CASSVGGRGRGNEQFF. CDR3 in DNA: TGTGCCAGCAGCGTCGGAGGCAGGGGGCGTGGGAATGAGCAGTTCTTC. The genes are TRBV9 and TRBJ2-1; 8 nucleotides match TRBD1. After removal of 2 bases from V and 7 bases from J, the junction contained 11 bases not matched to a gene. Germline V gene sequence: CDR1 SGDLS, CDR2 YYNGEE. The CDR3 has 16 residues.

This chain links TRBV4-2 with TRBJ1-2; no definite D call. Trimming shortened V by 4 bases and J by 7 bases, and 19 bases separated the two germline ends. The CDR3 consists of 15 residues. The germline V gene has CDR1 LGHNA and CDR2 YNFKEQ. This chain's CDR3 is CASSLIRTVEGGYTF. CDR3 DNA sequence: TGTGCCAGCAGCCTTATTAGGACGGTAGAAGGTGGCTACACCTTC.

This chain joins TRBV4-2 and TRBJ2-7; TRBD2 aligns across 7 bases. J gave up 4 bases and V 2 bases, and 5 bases lay outside the gene matches. CDR3 length: 14 residues. Germline CDR1 and CDR2: LGHNA and YNFKEQ. CDR3 nucleotide sequence: TGTGCCAGCAGCCAAAATTGGGGGGGTTACGAGCAGTACTTC. This sequence encodes CASSQNWGGYEQYF.